Listed below are T cell receptor beta chains from one sample, sequenced in a study of post-analysis software for immune sequencing data. TCRdb ran MiXCR on the PCR reads and lists one entry per CDR3 protein. This sample has 650,000 to 900,000 distinct CDR3 sequences; roughly 46% occur once, and the top ten carry 4.9%. The sample was blood. Every receptor here comes from a girl aged 5 to 17 with multiple sclerosis. Both conserved end residues are trimmed from each CDR3. The order of the fields is V gene, J gene, CDR3 protein.

TRBV20-1	TRBJ1-2	SATPGSTNYGYT
TRBV20-1	TRBJ1-2	SAPGDSYGYT
TRBV20-1	TRBJ2-7	SARDHNSGKERIYEQY
TRBV5-1	TRBJ1-5	ASRPGTDNQPQH
TRBV4-1	TRBJ2-4	ASSQDNGGILAKNIQY
TRBV5-6	TRBJ1-2	ASSGYTQANYGYT
TRBV7-8	TRBJ2-6	ASSLYNRDASGANVLT
TRBV20-1	TRBJ2-1	SARTSGAGRVGSYNEQF
TRBV7-9	TRBJ1-2	ASSRDKTYGYT
TRBV4-2	TRBJ2-7	ASSDGNEQY
TRBV28	TRBJ1-1	ASSLEPGAGDTEAF
TRBV7-2	TRBJ2-7	ASSLWGGGSYEQY
TRBV20-1	TRBJ2-3	SGTLAGGGDTQY
TRBV4-2	TRBJ2-7	ASSQDATSGTYEQY
TRBV12-3/TRBV12-4	TRBJ2-3	ASSPPGTLGTDTQY
TRBV14	TRBJ2-1	ASSVQTSGSVYEQF
TRBV4-3	TRBJ2-7	ASSHPGQRTYEQY
TRBV7-8	TRBJ2-4	ASSKRGGTNIQY
TRBV5-1	TRBJ2-1	ASTYNSDEQF
TRBV6-6	-	ASRTGTKIYEQY
TRBV4-1	TRBJ2-5	ASSHRTEETQY
TRBV21-1	TRBJ2-5	ASSKVGGGETQY
TRBV28	TRBJ2-1	ASSSPGLAENNEQF
TRBV7-2	TRBJ2-7	ASSPGGVLSYEQY
TRBV9	TRBJ2-6	ASSSSPLVLT
TRBV6-5	TRBJ2-1	ASSGSGSYNEQF
TRBV29-1	TRBJ2-1	SVTTGRNEQF
TRBV12-3/TRBV12-4	TRBJ2-7	ASSGVDHFSYEQY
TRBV20-1	TRBJ1-1	SAARTVNTEAF
TRBV9	TRBJ2-1	ASSVVGLPQETQF
TRBV6-6	TRBJ1-1	ASSSGHGTEAF